The entry below gives a single T cell receptor (beta chain) sequence along with its context. CDR3 size: 14 residues. Germline V gene sequence: CDR1 SGDLS, CDR2 YYNGEE. The ends were cut back, 0 bases at V and 1 base at J, with 6 bases in the middle. This sample is part of a study of glioma-infiltrating T cells after dendritic cell vaccination. Time point reported: after dendritic cell vaccination, including at tumor progression/relapse. No glioblastoma patient carried an isocitrate dehydrogenase mutation. Input was approximately 2.1 ug genomic DNA, or all available if less. The table came from immunoSEQ multiplex PCR; TCRdb's copy has only in-frame clones and leaves some out. The sample has roughly 80,000 clones, roughly 91% seen once.

Specimen: blood, collected after dendritic cell vaccination. The TCR comes from a human donor with glioblastoma. The gene calls are TRBV9 and TRBJ2-3; no definite D call. The CDR3 DNA reads TGTGCCAGCAGCGTAGTCGCAGGCACAGATACGCAGTATTTT. Protein product: CASSVVAGTDTQYF.